This is a list of T cell receptor beta chains from one sample in a study of blood T cell repertoires in COVID-19. The data were produced by immunoSEQ multiplex PCR, yet TCRdb's version contains in-frame clones alone and is incomplete. Counted here are 54,000 or so clones, 82% occurring once; the ten biggest clones make up 11%. Sequencing input: peripheral blood. The receptor set was obtained from a man aged 80 or over with COVID-19, enrolled during active disease. Both conserved end residues are part of each CDR3. The order of the fields is V gene, clone size, J gene, D gene, CDR3 protein, CDR3 DNA. The D gene is left open where the match is weak. A row's size may be missing; if present it is once, few, many or a size class.

V gene: TRBV5-1; clone size: -; J gene: TRBJ2-3; D gene: TRBD2; CDR3 protein: CASSRTGTSVLSTDTQYF; CDR3 DNA: TGCGCCAGCAGCCGTACCGGGACTAGCGTCCTTAGCACAGATACGCAGTATTTT
V gene: TRBV4-3; clone size: -; J gene: TRBJ2-3; D gene: TRBD2; CDR3 protein: CASSLGLAGSSDTQYF; CDR3 DNA: TGCGCCAGCAGCCTAGGACTAGCGGGTTCCAGTGATACGCAGTATTTT
V gene: TRBV2; clone size: -; J gene: TRBJ2-3; D gene: -; CDR3 protein: CASRPKEGMTDTQYF; CDR3 DNA: TGTGCCAGCAGGCCAAAGGAGGGAATGACAGATACGCAGTATTTT
V gene: TRBV5-1; clone size: -; J gene: TRBJ1-3; D gene: -; CDR3 protein: CASSLATESSGNTIYF; CDR3 DNA: TGCGCCAGCAGCTTGGCGACAGAAAGCTCTGGAAACACCATATATTTT
V gene: TRBV29-1; clone size: -; J gene: TRBJ2-7; D gene: TRBD1; CDR3 protein: CSALQGNEQYF; CDR3 DNA: TGCAGCGCCCTACAGGGGAACGAGCAGTACTTC
V gene: TRBV15; clone size: -; J gene: TRBJ2-3; D gene: -; CDR3 protein: CATSRVRASTDTQYF; CDR3 DNA: TGTGCCACCAGCAGAGTGAGGGCGAGCACAGATACGCAGTATTTT
V gene: TRBV6-2/TRBV6-3; clone size: -; J gene: TRBJ2-3; D gene: TRBD2; CDR3 protein: CASSPLLGRGDTQYF; CDR3 DNA: TGTGCCAGCAGTCCCCTACTAGGGAGGGGAGATACGCAGTATTTT
V gene: TRBV29-1; clone size: -; J gene: TRBJ2-1; D gene: TRBD2; CDR3 protein: CSVAAGVGDEQFF; CDR3 DNA: TGCAGCGTAGCAGCGGGAGTCGGCGATGAGCAGTTCTTC
V gene: TRBV13; clone size: few; J gene: TRBJ2-1; D gene: TRBD2; CDR3 protein: CASSPRSRGRSYNEQFF; CDR3 DNA: TGTGCCAGCAGCCCCCGGAGTCGCGGGAGGTCATACAATGAGCAGTTCTTC
V gene: TRBV7-2; clone size: -; J gene: TRBJ2-5; D gene: TRBD2; CDR3 protein: CASSSGTSGRNQETQYF; CDR3 DNA: TGTGCCAGCAGCTCCGGGACTAGCGGGAGAAACCAAGAGACCCAGTACTTC
V gene: TRBV27; clone size: -; J gene: TRBJ2-1; D gene: TRBD2; CDR3 protein: CASSFGGEYNEQFF; CDR3 DNA: TGTGCCAGCAGTTTCGGGGGGGAATACAATGAGCAGTTCTTC
V gene: TRBV7-9; clone size: -; J gene: TRBJ1-4; D gene: -; CDR3 protein: CASSPRVSTTNEKLFF; CDR3 DNA: TGTGCCAGCAGCCCCAGGGTTAGCACAACTAATGAAAAACTGTTTTTT
V gene: TRBV29-1; clone size: -; J gene: TRBJ1-1; D gene: -; CDR3 protein: CSVENERVEAFF; CDR3 DNA: TGCAGCGTTGAAAATGAGAGAGTTGAAGCTTTCTTT
V gene: TRBV7-3; clone size: -; J gene: TRBJ1-6; D gene: -; CDR3 protein: CASSPGVYSPLHF; CDR3 DNA: TGTGCCAGCAGCCCAGGGGTCTATTCACCCCTCCACTTT
V gene: TRBV2; clone size: -; J gene: TRBJ2-1; D gene: TRBD2; CDR3 protein: CASRELAGGSFEQFF; CDR3 DNA: TGTGCCAGCAGGGAACTAGCGGGAGGGTCGTTTGAGCAGTTCTTC
V gene: TRBV12-3/TRBV12-4; clone size: -; J gene: TRBJ1-2; D gene: -; CDR3 protein: CASSDQGLGGYTF; CDR3 DNA: TGTGCCAGCTCGGATCAGGGGCTCGGTGGCTACACCTTC